This T cell receptor (beta chain) was retrieved from a study of neoadjuvant nivolumab and ipilimumab in lung cancer. Only in-frame clones appear in the TCRdb table, and some are missing; sequencing was by immunoSEQ multiplex PCR. This table has about 7,000 clones, around 80% appearing once. V dropped 6 bases and J dropped 9 bases, with 15 bases sitting between them. Per germline, CDR1 SGHAT and CDR2 FQNNGV. The CDR3 is 13 residues long. This specimen consisted of tumor tissue, obtained after neoadjuvant nivolumab, alone or with ipilimumab, at or shortly before surgery. The chain recombines TRBV11-2 with TRBJ2-1; D not resolved. The origin of this receptor is an adult with non-small cell lung cancer. CDR3 sequence reads: CASSFPGPREQFF. The CDR3 region has the DNA TGTGCCAGCAGTTTTCCCGGACCGCGTGAGCAGTTCTTC. Variable domain in full (rest from reference TRBV11-2 and TRBJ2-1): EAGVAQSPRYKIIEKRQSVAFWCNPISGHATLYWYQQILGQGPKLLIQFQNNGVVDDSQLPKDRFSAERLKGVDSTLKIQPAKLEDSAVYLCASSFPGPREQFFGPGTRLTVL.